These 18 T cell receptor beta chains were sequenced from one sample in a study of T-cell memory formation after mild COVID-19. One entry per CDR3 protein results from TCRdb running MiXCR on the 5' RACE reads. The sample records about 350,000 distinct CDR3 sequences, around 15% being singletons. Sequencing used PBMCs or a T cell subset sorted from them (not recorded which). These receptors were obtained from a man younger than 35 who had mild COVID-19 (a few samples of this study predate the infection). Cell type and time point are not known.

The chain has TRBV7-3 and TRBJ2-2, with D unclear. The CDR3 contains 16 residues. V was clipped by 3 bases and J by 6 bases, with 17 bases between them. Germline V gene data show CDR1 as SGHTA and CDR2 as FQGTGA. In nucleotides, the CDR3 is TGTGCCAGCAGCTTCGGCAGTGGGGTACACGCCGGGGAGCTGTTTTTT. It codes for CASSFGSGVHAGELFF.

This CDR3 reads CASSVIGTSGQETQYF. Written as DNA, the CDR3 is TGCGCCAGCAGTGTTATCGGGACTAGCGGACAAGAGACCCAGTACTTC. The J gene is TRBJ2-5, the V gene TRBV10-2; TRBD2 matches at 11 bases. V was pared by 4 bases and J by 2 bases, with 6 bases of the junction left unmatched. The CDR3 is 16 amino acids. Germline values: CDR1 WSHSY, CDR2 SAAADI.

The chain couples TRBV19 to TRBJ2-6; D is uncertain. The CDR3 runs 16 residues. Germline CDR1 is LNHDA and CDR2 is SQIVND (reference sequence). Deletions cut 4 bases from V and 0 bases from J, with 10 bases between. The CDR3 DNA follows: TGTGCCAGTAGTACTCGGTGGGGCTCTGGGGCCAACGTCCTGACTTTC. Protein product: CASSTRWGSGANVLTF.

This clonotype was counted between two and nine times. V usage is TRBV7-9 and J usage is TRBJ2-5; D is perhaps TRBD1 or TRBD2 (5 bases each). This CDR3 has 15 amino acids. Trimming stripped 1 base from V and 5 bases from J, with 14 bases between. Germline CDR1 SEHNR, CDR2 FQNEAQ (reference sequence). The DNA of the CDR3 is TGTGCCAGCAGCTTAGTCGGGGACCGAGGGGAGACCCAGTACTTC. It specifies CASSLVGDRGETQYF.

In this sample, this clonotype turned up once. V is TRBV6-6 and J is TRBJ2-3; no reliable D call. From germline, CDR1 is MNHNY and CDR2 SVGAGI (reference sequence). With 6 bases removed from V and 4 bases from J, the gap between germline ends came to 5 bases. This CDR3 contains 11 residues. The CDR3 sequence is CASRFADTQYF. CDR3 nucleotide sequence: TGTGCCAGCAGGTTCGCAGATACGCAGTATTTT.

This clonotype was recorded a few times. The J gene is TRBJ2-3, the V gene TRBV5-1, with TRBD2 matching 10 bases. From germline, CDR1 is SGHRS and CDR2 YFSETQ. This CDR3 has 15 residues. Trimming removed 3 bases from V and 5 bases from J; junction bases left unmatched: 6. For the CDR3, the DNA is TGCGCCAGCAGCTCCGGACTAGCGGTTGTAGATACGCAGTATTTT. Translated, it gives CASSSGLAVVDTQYF.

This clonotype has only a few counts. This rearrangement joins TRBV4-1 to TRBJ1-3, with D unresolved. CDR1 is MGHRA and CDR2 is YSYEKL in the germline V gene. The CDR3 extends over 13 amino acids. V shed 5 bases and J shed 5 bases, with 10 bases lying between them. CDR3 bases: TGCGCCAGCAGCTCCCAAGTAAGAAACACCATATATTTT. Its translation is CASSSQVRNTIYF.

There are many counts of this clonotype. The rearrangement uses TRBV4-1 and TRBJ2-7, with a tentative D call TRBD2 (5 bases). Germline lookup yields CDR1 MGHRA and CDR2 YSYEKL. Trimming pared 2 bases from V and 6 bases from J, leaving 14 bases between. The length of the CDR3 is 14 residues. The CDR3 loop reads CASSQRLARGEQYF. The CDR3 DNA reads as TGCGCCAGCAGCCAAAGGCTTGCTCGGGGCGAGCAGTACTTC.

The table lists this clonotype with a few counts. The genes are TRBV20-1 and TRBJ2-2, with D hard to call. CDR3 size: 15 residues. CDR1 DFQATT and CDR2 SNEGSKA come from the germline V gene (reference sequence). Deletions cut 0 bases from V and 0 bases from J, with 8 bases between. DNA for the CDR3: TGCAGTGCTAGAGACGTAAGAACGAACACCGGGGAGCTGTTTTTT. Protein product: CSARDVRTNTGELFF.

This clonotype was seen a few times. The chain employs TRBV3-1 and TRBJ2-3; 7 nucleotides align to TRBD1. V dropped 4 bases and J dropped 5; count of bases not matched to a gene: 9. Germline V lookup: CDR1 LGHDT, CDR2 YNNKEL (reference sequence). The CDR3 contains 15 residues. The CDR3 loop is CASSRTGSVGDTQYF. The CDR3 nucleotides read TGTGCCAGCAGCCGGACAGGTAGCGTGGGAGATACGCAGTATTTT.

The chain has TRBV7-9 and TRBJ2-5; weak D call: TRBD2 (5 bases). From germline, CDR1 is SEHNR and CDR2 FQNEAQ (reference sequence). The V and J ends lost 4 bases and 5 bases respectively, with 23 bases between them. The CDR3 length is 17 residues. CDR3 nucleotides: TGTGCCAGCAGCTCGATAGCGTTCTCTGGGGAGTCGGAGACCCAGTACTTC. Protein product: CASSSIAFSGESETQYF.

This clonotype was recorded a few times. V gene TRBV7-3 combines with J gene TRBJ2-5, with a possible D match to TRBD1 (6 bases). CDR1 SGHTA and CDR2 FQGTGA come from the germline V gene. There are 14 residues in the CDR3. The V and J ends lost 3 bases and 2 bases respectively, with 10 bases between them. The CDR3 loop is CASSFRTEQETQYF. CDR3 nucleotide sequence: TGTGCCAGCAGCTTCCGGACAGAGCAAGAGACCCAGTACTTC.

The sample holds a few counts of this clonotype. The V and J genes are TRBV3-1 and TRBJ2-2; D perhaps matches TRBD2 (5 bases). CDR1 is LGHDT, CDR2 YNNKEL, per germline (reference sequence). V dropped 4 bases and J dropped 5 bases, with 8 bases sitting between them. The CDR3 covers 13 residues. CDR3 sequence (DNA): TGTGCCAGCAGCCCCTGGGAGACCGGGGAGCTGTTTTTT. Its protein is CASSPWETGELFF. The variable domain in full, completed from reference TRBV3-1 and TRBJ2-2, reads DTAVSQTPKYLVTQMGNDKSIKCEQNLGHDTMYWYKQDSKKFLKIMFSYNNKELIINETVPNRFSPKSPDKAHLNLHINSLELGDSAVYFCASSPWETGELFFGEGSRLTVL.

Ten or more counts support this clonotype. CDR3 sequence: CASSRRTGANEKLFF. The CDR3 bases are TGTGCCAGCAGCAGACGGACAGGGGCTAATGAAAAACTGTTTTTT. The chain joins TRBV7-2 to TRBJ1-4, with TRBD1 matching over 9 bases. Germline trimming cut 5 bases from V and 3 bases from J; bases unmatched to any gene: 4. The CDR3 runs to 15 residues. The V gene's germline CDR1 is SGHTA and CDR2 FQGNSA.

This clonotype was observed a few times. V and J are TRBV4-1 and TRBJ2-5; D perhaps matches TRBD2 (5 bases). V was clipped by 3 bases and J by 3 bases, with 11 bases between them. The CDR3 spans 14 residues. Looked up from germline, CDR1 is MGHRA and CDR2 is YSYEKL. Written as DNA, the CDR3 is TGCGCCAGCAGCCAGGACTGGTCCGAAGAGACCCAGTACTTC. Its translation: CASSQDWSEETQYF.

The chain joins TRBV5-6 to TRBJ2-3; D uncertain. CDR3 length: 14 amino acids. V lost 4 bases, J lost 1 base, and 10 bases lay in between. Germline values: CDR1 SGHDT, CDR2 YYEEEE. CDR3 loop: CASSPEFGTDTQYF. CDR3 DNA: TGTGCCAGCAGCCCGGAGTTCGGCACAGATACGCAGTATTTT.

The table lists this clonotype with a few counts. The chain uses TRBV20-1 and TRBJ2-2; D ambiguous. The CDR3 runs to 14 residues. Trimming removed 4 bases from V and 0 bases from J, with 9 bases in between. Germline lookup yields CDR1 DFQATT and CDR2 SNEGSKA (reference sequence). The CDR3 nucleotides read TGCAGTGCTAAGGACGGACCGAACACCGGGGAGCTGTTTTTT. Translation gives CSAKDGPNTGELFF.

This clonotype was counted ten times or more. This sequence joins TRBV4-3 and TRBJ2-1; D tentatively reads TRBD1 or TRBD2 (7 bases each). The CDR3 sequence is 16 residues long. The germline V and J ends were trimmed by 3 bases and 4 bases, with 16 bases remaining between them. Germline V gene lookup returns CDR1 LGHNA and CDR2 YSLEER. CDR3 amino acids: CASSQGEGQLYNEQFF. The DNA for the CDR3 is TGCGCCAGCAGCCAGGGGGAGGGACAGCTTTACAATGAGCAGTTCTTC.